The rows below give T cell receptor beta chains drawn from one sample of a study of blood T cells in healthy people across ages. Each CDR3 protein gets one entry after TCRdb re-called the 5' RACE reads with MiXCR. This sample carries 250,000 to 300,000 distinct CDR3 sequences, 27% of them seen once, and the ten largest clones take 29%. Input material: blood. The receptors shown here come from a woman in her seventies in good health. Each CDR3 is given with its conserved first and last residue. The D gene is left open where the match is weak. Part of the rows lack a size; the others show once, few, many or a class for expanded clones.

V gene: TRBV6-2/TRBV6-3; J gene: TRBJ1-1; CDR3 length: 14; clone size: few; D gene: -; CDR3 DNA: TGTGCCAGCAGCTTAACCCTCTGGAGCACTGAAGCTTTCTTT; CDR3 protein: CASSLTLWSTEAFF
V gene: TRBV7-2; J gene: TRBJ2-5; CDR3 length: 14; clone size: -; D gene: TRBD2; CDR3 DNA: TGTGCCAGCAGCCGGACTAGCGGGAGTGAGACCCAGTACTTC; CDR3 protein: CASSRTSGSETQYF
V gene: TRBV13; J gene: TRBJ2-7; CDR3 length: 14; clone size: few; D gene: -; CDR3 DNA: TGTGCCAGCAGCTTAAATCCGGGACGAGACGAGCAGTACTTC; CDR3 protein: CASSLNPGRDEQYF
V gene: TRBV5-1; J gene: TRBJ2-3; CDR3 length: 15; clone size: few; D gene: -; CDR3 DNA: TGCGCCAGCACCTTTGATCCTAGCGCAACCCGGGGGCAGTATTTT; CDR3 protein: CASTFDPSATRGQYF
V gene: TRBV2; J gene: TRBJ2-1; CDR3 length: 13; clone size: -; D gene: -; CDR3 DNA: TGTGCCAGCAGGGACTCTGGTCGAAATGAGCAGTTCTTC; CDR3 protein: CASRDSGRNEQFF
V gene: TRBV18; J gene: TRBJ1-1; CDR3 length: 14; clone size: -; D gene: -; CDR3 DNA: TGTGCCAGCTCGCTGGGCAGGGGGAACACTGAAGCTTTCTTT; CDR3 protein: CASSLGRGNTEAFF
V gene: TRBV25-1; J gene: TRBJ2-1; CDR3 length: 13; clone size: once; D gene: -; CDR3 DNA: TGTGCCAGCCAGGGGAAGGCCTACAATGAGCAGTTCTTC; CDR3 protein: CASQGKAYNEQFF
V gene: TRBV28; J gene: TRBJ1-4; CDR3 length: 13; clone size: few; D gene: -; CDR3 DNA: TGTGCCAGCCAGAGACAGGCTCGGGAAAAACTGTTTTTT; CDR3 protein: CASQRQAREKLFF
V gene: TRBV9; J gene: TRBJ2-3; CDR3 length: 15; clone size: few; D gene: TRBD2; CDR3 DNA: TGTGCCAGCAGCGGGAGCGGGAGAGTCACAGATACGCAGTATTTT; CDR3 protein: CASSGSGRVTDTQYF
V gene: TRBV7-2; J gene: TRBJ1-2; CDR3 length: 13; clone size: -; D gene: -; CDR3 DNA: TGTGCCAGCAGCTTTTGGGGGGATAATGGCTACACCTTC; CDR3 protein: CASSFWGDNGYTF
V gene: TRBV6-5; J gene: TRBJ2-7; CDR3 length: 16; clone size: few; D gene: TRBD2; CDR3 DNA: TGTGCCAGCAGTTATTCGGGACTAGCGGGTTCCTACGAGCAGTACTTC; CDR3 protein: CASSYSGLAGSYEQYF
V gene: TRBV5-5; J gene: TRBJ2-3; CDR3 length: 14; clone size: few; D gene: -; CDR3 DNA: TGTGCCAGCAGCTTGCTGGCTACGACAGATACGCAGTATTTT; CDR3 protein: CASSLLATTDTQYF
V gene: TRBV4-2; J gene: TRBJ2-7; CDR3 length: 15; clone size: -; D gene: -; CDR3 DNA: TGTGCCAGCAGCCCGACCTGGGGAACAGGGAACGAGCAGTACTTC; CDR3 protein: CASSPTWGTGNEQYF
V gene: TRBV20-1; J gene: TRBJ2-1; CDR3 length: 15; clone size: -; D gene: TRBD2; CDR3 DNA: TGCAGTGCTCTCCAGAGGGGGACTAGCTACAATGAGCAGTTCTTC; CDR3 protein: CSALQRGTSYNEQFF
V gene: TRBV29-1; J gene: TRBJ2-6; CDR3 length: 14; clone size: few; D gene: -; CDR3 DNA: TGCAGCGTTGAACCGGGTCCCGGGGCCAACGTCCCGACTTTC; CDR3 protein: CSVEPGPGANVPTF
V gene: TRBV5-1; J gene: TRBJ2-1; CDR3 length: 14; clone size: few; D gene: TRBD2; CDR3 DNA: TGCGCCAGCACCCGGACTAGCGGGGCCCTCGAGCAGTTCTTC; CDR3 protein: CASTRTSGALEQFF
V gene: TRBV7-2; J gene: TRBJ2-7; CDR3 length: 14; clone size: many; D gene: -; CDR3 DNA: TGTGCCAGCAGCTTAGGACAGGCCCACCACGAGCAGTACTTC; CDR3 protein: CASSLGQAHHEQYF
V gene: TRBV5-1; J gene: TRBJ1-2; CDR3 length: 16; clone size: few; D gene: -; CDR3 DNA: TGCGCCAGCAGCTTGTCGCGGCAGGCCCGAGGAGAGGGCTACACCTTC; CDR3 protein: CASSLSRQARGEGYTF
V gene: TRBV11-2; J gene: TRBJ2-2; CDR3 length: 16; clone size: few; D gene: TRBD1; CDR3 DNA: TGTGCCAGCAGCGCAAACAGGGGCTCTGGGACCGGGGAGCTGTTTTTT; CDR3 protein: CASSANRGSGTGELFF
V gene: TRBV20-1; J gene: TRBJ2-1; CDR3 length: 12; clone size: -; D gene: -; CDR3 DNA: TGCAGTGCTAGAGTCCTGCGGAATGAGCAGTTCTTC; CDR3 protein: CSARVLRNEQFF
V gene: TRBV25-1; J gene: TRBJ2-3; CDR3 length: 13; clone size: once; D gene: -; CDR3 DNA: TGTGCCAGCAGTGGATACGTCCCAGATACGCAGTATTTT; CDR3 protein: CASSGYVPDTQYF
V gene: TRBV7-2; J gene: TRBJ1-2; CDR3 length: 14; clone size: -; D gene: -; CDR3 DNA: TGTGCCAGCAGTCCCTTTGCTGGAAACTATGGCTACACCTTC; CDR3 protein: CASSPFAGNYGYTF
V gene: TRBV7-8; J gene: TRBJ1-1; CDR3 length: 15; clone size: many; D gene: TRBD1; CDR3 DNA: TGTGCCAGCAGCCAAAGACAGGGGGCGACCACTGAAGCTTTCTTT; CDR3 protein: CASSQRQGATTEAFF
V gene: TRBV27; J gene: TRBJ2-7; CDR3 length: 16; clone size: -; D gene: TRBD2; CDR3 DNA: TGTGCCAGCAGCCCGATACGGACTAGCGGGAGAGGGGAGCAGTACTTC; CDR3 protein: CASSPIRTSGRGEQYF
V gene: TRBV5-1; J gene: TRBJ2-5; CDR3 length: 15; clone size: few; D gene: TRBD2; CDR3 DNA: TGCGCCAGCAGCTTGGTGTCTAGCGGGGCGGAGACCCAGTACTTC; CDR3 protein: CASSLVSSGAETQYF
V gene: TRBV6-1; J gene: TRBJ2-2; CDR3 length: 14; clone size: few; D gene: -; CDR3 DNA: TGTGCCAGCATCGCGCCCGGGGGCGCCGGGGAGCTGTTTTTT; CDR3 protein: CASIAPGGAGELFF
V gene: TRBV19; J gene: TRBJ1-5; CDR3 length: 19; clone size: few; D gene: -; CDR3 DNA: TGTGCCAGTAGTCCTCTTCCGGGGCCCTCCACTAATAGCAATCAGCCCCAGCATTTT; CDR3 protein: CASSPLPGPSTNSNQPQHF
V gene: TRBV5-1; J gene: TRBJ2-1; CDR3 length: 17; clone size: few; D gene: TRBD2; CDR3 DNA: TGCGCCAGCAGCGGAGTAGCGGGAGGCATCACCTACAATGAGCAGTTCTTC; CDR3 protein: CASSGVAGGITYNEQFF
V gene: TRBV6-5; J gene: TRBJ2-7; CDR3 length: 14; clone size: few; D gene: TRBD2; CDR3 DNA: TGTGCCAGCAGCCAAGCGGGGCGACTTGGCGAGCAGTACTTC; CDR3 protein: CASSQAGRLGEQYF
V gene: TRBV28; J gene: TRBJ2-3; CDR3 length: 12; clone size: -; D gene: -; CDR3 DNA: TGTGCCAGCAGTTCTACCCGAGATACGCAGTATTTT; CDR3 protein: CASSSTRDTQYF
V gene: TRBV15; J gene: TRBJ1-2; CDR3 length: 14; clone size: few; D gene: TRBD1; CDR3 DNA: TGTGCCACCAGCAGAGAGGACAGGGGCTATGGCTACACCTTC; CDR3 protein: CATSREDRGYGYTF
V gene: TRBV9; J gene: TRBJ2-1; CDR3 length: 16; clone size: -; D gene: TRBD2; CDR3 DNA: TGTGCCAGCAGCGCTCTAGCGGGAGGGTGGTACAATGAGCAGTTCTTC; CDR3 protein: CASSALAGGWYNEQFF
V gene: TRBV2; J gene: TRBJ1-4; CDR3 length: 15; clone size: -; D gene: -; CDR3 DNA: TGTGCCAGCAGTACCTCCGGGGGACCTAATGAAAAACTGTTTTTT; CDR3 protein: CASSTSGGPNEKLFF
V gene: TRBV19; J gene: TRBJ2-7; CDR3 length: 15; clone size: few; D gene: -; CDR3 DNA: TGTGCCAGTAGGAACCTCGAGGCTGGATCCTACGAGCAGTACTTC; CDR3 protein: CASRNLEAGSYEQYF
V gene: TRBV7-3; J gene: TRBJ2-7; CDR3 length: 13; clone size: few; D gene: -; CDR3 DNA: TGTGCCAGCAGCTTAGACAGTGGGGGCGAGCAGTACTTC; CDR3 protein: CASSLDSGGEQYF